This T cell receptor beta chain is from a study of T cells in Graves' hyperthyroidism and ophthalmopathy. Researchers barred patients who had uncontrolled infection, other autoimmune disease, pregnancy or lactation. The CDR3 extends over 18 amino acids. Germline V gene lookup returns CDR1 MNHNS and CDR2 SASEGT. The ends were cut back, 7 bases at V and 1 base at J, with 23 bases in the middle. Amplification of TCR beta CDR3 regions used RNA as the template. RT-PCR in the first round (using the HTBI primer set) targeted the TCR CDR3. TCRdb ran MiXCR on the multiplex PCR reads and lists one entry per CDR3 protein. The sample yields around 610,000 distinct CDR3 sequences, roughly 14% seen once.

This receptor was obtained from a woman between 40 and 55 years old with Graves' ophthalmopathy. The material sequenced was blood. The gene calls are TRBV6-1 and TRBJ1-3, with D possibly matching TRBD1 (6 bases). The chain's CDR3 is CASTVSLGGRASGNTIYF. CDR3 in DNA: TGTGCCAGCACTGTTTCCCTAGGGGGACGTGCGTCTGGAAACACCATATATTTT.